This is a list of T cell receptor beta chains from one sample in a study of post-analysis software for immune sequencing data. From the PCR reads, TCRdb called clonotypes with MiXCR, one entry per CDR3 protein. The sample consists of approximately 630,000 distinct CDR3 sequences, more than 50% of them appearing once. The sequenced material came from blood. The source is a girl aged 2-10 years with multiple sclerosis. Both conserved end residues are part of each CDR3. A D gene is named only where the DNA matches it firmly. Clone size is given for some rows only: seen once, a few or many times, or a class if the clone is expanded.

>TRBJ2-7|TRBV12-3/TRBV12-4|-|-
CASSGEFISSYEQYF
TGTGCCAGCAGTGGCGAGTTTATTAGCTCCTACGAGCAGTACTTC
>TRBJ2-3|TRBV9|-|few
CASSVGLSSSTDTQYF
TGTGCCAGCAGCGTGGGGCTATCCTCTAGCACAGATACGCAGTATTTT
>TRBJ2-7|TRBV28|-|few
CASSSHPTRYEQYF
TGTGCCAGCAGTTCCCACCCGACAAGGTACGAGCAGTACTTC
>TRBJ2-3|TRBV7-3|TRBD2|-
CASSLNREGTDTQYF
TGTGCCAGCAGCTTGAACCGGGAGGGTACAGATACGCAGTATTTT
>TRBJ1-6|TRBV10-3|TRBD1|few
CAISRQGDSPLHF
TGTGCCATCAGTCGACAGGGCGATTCACCCCTCCACTTT
>TRBJ1-4|TRBV3-1|-|-
CASSQDSSGEKLFF
TGTGCCAGCAGCCAAGATAGCAGTGGGGAAAAACTGTTTTTT
>TRBJ2-7|TRBV21-1|-|-
CASSHRDRGTYEQYF
TGTGCCAGCAGCCACCGGGACAGGGGTACCTACGAGCAGTACTTC
>TRBJ1-5|TRBV13|TRBD1|-
CASSSATGNQPQHF
TGTGCCAGCAGCTCAGCGACAGGGAACCAGCCCCAGCATTTT
>TRBJ2-7|TRBV12-3/TRBV12-4|-|few
CASSTDMAHEQYF
TGTGCCAGCAGTACCGACATGGCTCACGAGCAGTACTTC
>TRBJ2-7|TRBV19|-|-
CASSSTGTPRAYEQYF
TGTGCCAGTAGTTCTACGGGGACGCCCCGGGCCTACGAGCAGTACTTC